The clone carrying this TCR beta chain was counted once. This sample was taken from a study of T cell changes during pregnancy in multiple sclerosis. Here immunoSEQ multiplex PCR was the method, and the copy in TCRdb shows in-frame clones only, minus some. The sample records tens of thousands of clones, 93% being singletons. Looked up from germline, CDR1 is SGHTA and CDR2 is FQGNSA. Germline trimming cut 4 bases from V and 4 bases from J; bases unmatched to any gene: 1. The CDR3 length is 12 residues. This clonotype was sampled from a female donor with multiple sclerosis, enrolled in a pregnancy study. The material sequenced was peripheral blood, taken in the second trimester of pregnancy. The gene calls are TRBV7-2 and TRBJ2-7, with 7 bases lining up with TRBD1. In DNA, the CDR3 is TGTGCCAGCAGCTCCAGGGGGTACGAGCAGTACTTC. Translated: CASSSRGYEQYF.